This T cell receptor (beta chain) was recorded in a study of T-cell memory formation after mild COVID-19. Study context: Largely, the TCR clusters proved donor specific. Notes on the study in general: Cross-reactive memory seemingly joined, as some responding clones were found in pre-infection memory. Clones contracting across day 15 to 85 had a balanced CD4/CD8 profile; later expanding clones leaned CD4+.

CDR1 is SEHNR, CDR2 FQNEAQ, per germline (reference sequence). V gave up 5 bases and J gave up 0 bases; unmatched junction bases: 17. The CDR3 is made up of 20 amino acids. Note on this clonotype: Its antigen remains unidentified.

UMIs and sample barcodes were carried by the TCR alpha and TCR beta cDNA libraries that 5'RACE produced using constant-segment primers. TCRdb used MiXCR to reprocess the 5' RACE reads, holding one entry per CDR3 protein. The table records around 160,000 distinct CDR3 sequences, roughly 12% of them present only once. The chain uses TRBV7-9 and TRBJ2-3; 10 bases line up with TRBD1. The sequence derives from a man younger than 30 who had mild COVID-19 (a few samples of this study predate the infection). Cell type and time point are not known. Sequenced: PBMCs or a T cell subset sorted from them (not recorded which). The DNA for the CDR3 is TGTGCCAGCAGCCAAGGGGCCGGGACAGGGGCTTTCTCTAGCACAGATACGCAGTATTTT. Protein: CASSQGAGTGAFSSTDTQYF.